This entry lists 26 T cell receptor beta chains sequenced from one sample in a study of blood T cell repertoires in COVID-19. Here immunoSEQ multiplex PCR was the method, and the copy in TCRdb shows in-frame clones only, minus some. The sample gives roughly 80,000 clones, roughly four fifths of which show up once; 21% is in the top ten. The sequenced sample consisted of peripheral blood. The origin of the receptors is a human donor in a cohort sampled during active COVID-19.

CDR3 sequence (DNA): TGTGCCAGCAGCTCACTTGGCTATGGCTACACCTTC. The encoded protein is CASSSLGYGYTF. The V call is TRBV12-3 or TRBV12-4, the J call TRBJ1-2; D is uncertain. The CDR3 spans 12 residues. The germline V and J ends were trimmed by 6 bases and 4 bases, with 9 bases remaining between them.

In its sample, this clone was seen a few times. The chain couples TRBV15 to TRBJ1-4; 8 nucleotides line up with TRBD1. This CDR3 contains 15 residues. V was clipped by 5 bases and J by 7 bases; unmatched bases: 9. The germline V gene has CDR1 LNHNV and CDR2 YYDKDF (reference sequence). DNA for the CDR3: TGTGCCACCAGCCCTCAGGGGGCGATATCTGAAAAACTGTTTTTT. As protein: CATSPQGAISEKLFF.

This clone was observed a handful of times. The chain uses TRBV10-3 and TRBJ1-6; D unresolved. The CDR3 loop spans 15 amino acids. Trimming left V 5 bases short and J 5 bases short, with 13 bases between. Germline lookup yields CDR1 ENHRY and CDR2 SYGVKD. In DNA form, the CDR3 reads TGTGCCATCAGTCCCGGCGGCTTTGATAATTCACCCCTCCACTTT. Translating gives CAISPGGFDNSPLHF.

This clone was seen a single time. The genes are TRBV4-2 and TRBJ1-1; D possibly corresponds to TRBD1 (5 bases). This CDR3 has 13 amino acids. Germline-derived CDR1 and CDR2 are LGHNA and YNFKEQ. Trimming took off 3 bases at V and 1 base at J, with 6 bases between the two ends. CDR3 loop: CASSQGGNTEAFF. The CDR3 bases are TGTGCCAGCAGCCAGGGGGGGAACACTGAAGCTTTCTTT.

The gene calls are TRBV19 and TRBJ2-5; 10 nucleotides align to TRBD1. The germline V gene has CDR1 LNHDA and CDR2 SQIVND (reference sequence). With V trimmed by 4 bases and J by 5 bases, 16 bases remained unmatched. The CDR3 runs to 18 residues. CDR3 in amino acids: CASSRRQGALGRSETQYF. Written as DNA, the CDR3 is TGTGCCAGTAGTAGACGACAGGGGGCGCTAGGCAGGTCTGAGACCCAGTACTTC.

This clone was found a few times. J is TRBJ2-3 and V is TRBV5-5, with D unresolved. CDR1 and CDR2 from the germline V gene are SGHKS and YYEKEE (reference sequence). The V and J ends lost 2 bases and 7 bases respectively, with 5 bases between them. The CDR3 length is 11 residues. CDR3 coding DNA: TGTGCCAGCAGCTTTACTAATACGCAGTATTTT. It is translated as CASSFTNTQYF.

The chain has TRBV5-4 and TRBJ2-1; TRBD2 agrees at 12 bases. This CDR3 has 17 residues. Germline trimming cut 8 bases from V and 0 bases from J; bases unmatched to any gene: 9. Germline-derived CDR1 and CDR2 are SGHNT and YYREEE (reference sequence). Here the CDR3 reads CASSRGLAGSSYNEQFF. CDR3 nucleotide sequence: TGTGCCAGTTCACGTGGACTAGCGGGAAGCTCCTACAATGAGCAGTTCTTC.

The chain combines TRBV29-1 with TRBJ1-3, with unresolved D. V was cut by 7 bases and J by 0 bases, with 16 bases left in between. The CDR3 loop spans 15 amino acids. Germline CDR1 SQVTM, CDR2 ANQGSEA. The CDR3 DNA sequence: TGCAGCGCATCTAGAACGAGAGCCTCTGGAAACACCATATATTTT. This translates into CSASRTRASGNTIYF.

The chain links TRBV30 to TRBJ2-1, with D perhaps matching TRBD1 (7 bases). Trimming removed 5 bases from V and 7 bases from J, with 12 bases in between. This CDR3 contains 12 residues. Germline V CDR1 and CDR2: GTSNPN, SVGIG (reference sequence). CDR3 nucleotides: TGTGCCTGGGTGACAGGGAGGAATGAGCAGTTCTTC. As protein: CAWVTGRNEQFF.

The chain carries TRBV13 and TRBJ2-1, with D hard to call. The CDR3 spans 16 residues. With 4 bases removed from V and 0 bases from J, the gap between germline ends came to 13 bases. Germline-derived CDR1 and CDR2 are PRHDT and FYEKMQ (reference sequence). The CDR3 DNA reads as TGTGCCAGCAGCTCCCTGGGCAGAAGCTCCTACAATGAGCAGTTCTTC. This encodes CASSSLGRSSYNEQFF.

This rearrangement joins TRBV19 to TRBJ1-2; 7 nucleotides line up with TRBD1. The CDR3 consists of 14 residues. Trimming at V came to 5 bases and at J to 2 bases, leaving 5 bases not matched to a gene. Germline V lookup: CDR1 LNHDA, CDR2 SQIVND (reference sequence). CDR3 amino acids: CASSARTGNYGYTF. The CDR3 DNA follows: TGTGCCAGTAGTGCCCGGACAGGAAACTATGGCTACACCTTC.

The V gene is TRBV7-9, the J gene TRBJ2-5; D is unclear. The V end was cut by 5 bases, the J end by 2 bases, with 3 bases between. Germline lookup yields CDR1 SEHNR and CDR2 FQNEAQ (reference sequence). The CDR3 loop spans 11 amino acids. CDR3 sequence reads: CASSQQETQYF. CDR3 nucleotide sequence: TGTGCCAGCAGCCAGCAAGAGACCCAGTACTTC.

The gene calls are TRBV10-3 and TRBJ1-5; the D is unclear. V lost 2 bases to trimming and J lost 0 bases, with 8 bases between them. This CDR3 has 15 amino acids. The germline CDR1 and CDR2 sequences are ENHRY and SYGVKD. CDR3 sequence (DNA): TGTGCCATCAGTGAGGGGCAGGCTAGCAATCAGCCCCAGCATTTT. This encodes CAISEGQASNQPQHF.

This clone was seen just once. Other DNA sequences in this specimen translate into the identical CDR3. J is TRBJ1-1 and V is TRBV19, with 9 bases matching TRBD1. This CDR3 is 13 amino acids long. The germline CDR1 and CDR2 sequences are LNHDA and SQIVND (reference sequence). Trimming at V came to 5 bases and at J to 5 bases, leaving 3 bases not matched to a gene. CDR3 bases: TGTGCCAGTAGTTACAGGGGGCAAACTGAAGCTTTCTTT. As protein: CASSYRGQTEAFF.

The chain combines TRBV27 with TRBJ1-2, with 9 bases identical to TRBD1. Germline V gene data show CDR1 as MNHEY and CDR2 as SMNVEV (reference sequence). The trim removed 6 bases at V and 6 bases at J, leaving 11 bases unmatched. This CDR3 is built from 15 residues. CDR3 protein: CASRRATGGFDGYTF. The CDR3 DNA reads TGTGCCAGCAGGAGGGCCACAGGGGGCTTTGATGGCTACACCTTC.

This clone came up a few times. The V call is TRBV5-6, the J call TRBJ2-7, with D perhaps TRBD1 (6 bases). Germline assignment: CDR1 SGHDT and CDR2 YYEEEE. This CDR3 spans 15 amino acids. Deletions cut 4 bases from V and 2 bases from J, with 16 bases between. CDR3 in amino acids: CASSEILDRTYEQYF. CDR3 in DNA: TGTGCCAGCAGCGAAATTTTGGACAGAACCTACGAGCAGTACTTC.

This sequence joins TRBV6-1 and TRBJ2-7; TRBD2 matches 12 bases. V lost 2 bases and J lost 5; bases outside the gene matches: 10. Germline V gives CDR1 MNHNS, CDR2 SASEGT. This CDR3 comprises 17 residues. The CDR3 bases are TGTGCCAGCAGTGAAAGGCTAGCGGGGGGGCGGTACCACGAGCAGTACTTC. This encodes CASSERLAGGRYHEQYF.

The chain combines TRBV5-6 with TRBJ2-7; a possible D gene is TRBD1 (6 bases). The germline V gene encodes CDR1 SGHDT and CDR2 YYEEEE. V shed 2 bases and J shed 6 bases, with 15 bases lying between them. CDR3 length: 14 amino acids. In DNA, the CDR3 is TGTGCCAGCAGCTTTCAGGGGTCTCTCTTCGAGCAGTACTTC. Protein: CASSFQGSLFEQYF.

The chain is built from TRBV7-2 and TRBJ1-1; 7 bases fit TRBD1. The CDR3 has 15 amino acids. V was pared by 6 bases and J by 4 bases, with 11 bases of the junction left unmatched. Germline lookup yields CDR1 SGHTA and CDR2 FQGNSA. Written as DNA, the CDR3 is TGTGCCAGCAGACGAACAGGGGTTATGGGCACTGAAGCTTTCTTT. Its translation: CASRRTGVMGTEAFF.

This rearrangement joins TRBV6-5 to TRBJ2-3, with D possibly TRBD2 on 7 matching bases. Germline V gene sequence: CDR1 MNHEY, CDR2 SVGAGI. CDR3 length: 14 residues. Deletions cut 8 bases from V and 3 bases from J, with 15 bases between. CDR3 nucleotides: TGTGCCAGCTCTAGAGGGGGGGGAACAGATACGCAGTATTTT. Protein product: CASSRGGGTDTQYF.

The rearrangement uses TRBV28 and TRBJ2-3; D is perhaps TRBD2 (7 bases). V lost 7 bases to trimming and J lost 0 bases, with 17 bases between them. Germline CDR1 is MDHEN and CDR2 is SYDVKM. This CDR3 comprises 16 residues. The CDR3 spells CASNLGGGWSTDTQYF. The CDR3, as DNA: TGTGCCAGCAATCTAGGGGGGGGTTGGAGCACAGATACGCAGTATTTT.

CDR3 residues: CASSPRTSGYNEQFF. The CDR3 DNA reads as TGTGCCAGCAGCCCCCGGACTAGCGGTTACAATGAGCAGTTCTTC. The rearrangement links TRBV3-1 (or the pseudogene TRBV3-2) to TRBJ2-1, with TRBD2 matching over 10 bases. Germline V gene sequence: CDR1 LGHDT, CDR2 YNNKEL (reference sequence). V shed 4 bases and J 4 bases; nucleotides not matched to a gene: 4. This CDR3 is 15 amino acids long.

J is TRBJ2-7 and V is TRBV7-9; 9 positions agree with TRBD1. The length of the CDR3 is 13 residues. V gave up 5 bases and J gave up 5 bases; unmatched junction bases: 4. The germline gives CDR1 SEHNR, CDR2 FQNEAQ (reference sequence). The CDR3 is CASSRDRVHEQYF. CDR3 DNA sequence: TGTGCCAGCAGCAGGGACAGGGTCCACGAGCAGTACTTC.

This clone was counted a few times. V usage is TRBV6-6 and J usage is TRBJ1-5; 7 bases fit TRBD1. The length of the CDR3 is 16 residues. V lost 7 bases and J lost 3; bases outside the gene matches: 12. Looked up from germline, CDR1 is MNHNY and CDR2 is SVGAGI (reference sequence). The CDR3 DNA sequence: TGTGCCAGCATCTTAGACAGGGAACTTGACAATCAGCCCCAGCATTTT. Its protein is CASILDRELDNQPQHF.

The chain uses TRBV5-1 and TRBJ1-1, with a weak D call TRBD1 (5 bases). V lost 0 bases and J lost 1, with 10 bases in between. Per the germline V gene, CDR1 is SGHRS and CDR2 is YFSETQ. This CDR3 comprises 15 residues. The CDR3 region is CASSLGRATNTEAFF. DNA of the CDR3: TGCGCCAGCAGCTTGGGCAGGGCCACGAACACTGAAGCTTTCTTT.

This chain connects TRBV7-2 to TRBJ2-3, with TRBD2 matching over 15 bases. The V gene end was trimmed by 5 bases and the J gene end by 7 bases; junction bases not matched to a gene: 10. Germline CDR1 reads SGHTA; CDR2 reads FQGNSA. The CDR3 sequence is 17 residues long. In DNA, the CDR3 is TGTGCCAGCAGCCCCCGAAGGACTAGCGGGGGGGCGAATACGCAGTATTTT. Residues: CASSPRRTSGGANTQYF.